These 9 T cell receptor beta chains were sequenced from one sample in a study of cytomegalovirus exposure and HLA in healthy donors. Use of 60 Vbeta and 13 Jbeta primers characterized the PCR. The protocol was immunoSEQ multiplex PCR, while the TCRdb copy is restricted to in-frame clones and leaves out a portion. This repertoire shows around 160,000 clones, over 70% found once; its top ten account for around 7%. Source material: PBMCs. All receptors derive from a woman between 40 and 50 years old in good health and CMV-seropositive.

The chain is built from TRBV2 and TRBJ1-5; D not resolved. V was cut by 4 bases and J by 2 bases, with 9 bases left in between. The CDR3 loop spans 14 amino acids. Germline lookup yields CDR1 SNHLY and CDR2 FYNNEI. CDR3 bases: TGTGCCAGCAGTGGCGGTTGGGGCAATCAGCCCCAGCATTTT. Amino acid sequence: CASSGGWGNQPQHF.

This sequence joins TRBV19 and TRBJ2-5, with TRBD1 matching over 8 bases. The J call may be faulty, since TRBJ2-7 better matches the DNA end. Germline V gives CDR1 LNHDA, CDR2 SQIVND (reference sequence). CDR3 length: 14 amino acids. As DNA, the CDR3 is TGTGCCAGTAGTCTAACGCAGGGGGCAGGCGAGCAGTACTTC. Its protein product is CASSLTQGAGEQYF.

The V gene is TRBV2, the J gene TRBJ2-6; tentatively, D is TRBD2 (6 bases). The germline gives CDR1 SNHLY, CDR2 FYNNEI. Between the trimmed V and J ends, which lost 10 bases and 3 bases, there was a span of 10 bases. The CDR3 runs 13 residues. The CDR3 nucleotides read TGTGCCACCTCGGACTATGGGGCCAACGTCCTGACTTTC. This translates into CATSDYGANVLTF.

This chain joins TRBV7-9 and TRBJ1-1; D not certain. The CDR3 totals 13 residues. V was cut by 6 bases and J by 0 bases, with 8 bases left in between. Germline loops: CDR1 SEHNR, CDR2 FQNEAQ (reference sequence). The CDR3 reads CASRHEMNTEAFF. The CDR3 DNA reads TGTGCCAGCAGGCATGAGATGAACACTGAAGCTTTCTTT.

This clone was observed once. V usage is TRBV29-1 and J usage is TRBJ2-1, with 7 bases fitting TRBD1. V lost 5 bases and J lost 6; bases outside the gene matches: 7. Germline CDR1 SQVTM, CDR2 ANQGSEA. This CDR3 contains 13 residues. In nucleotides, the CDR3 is TGCAGCGTTAGCCAGGGGGTAAGCAATGAGCAGTTCTTC. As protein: CSVSQGVSNEQFF.

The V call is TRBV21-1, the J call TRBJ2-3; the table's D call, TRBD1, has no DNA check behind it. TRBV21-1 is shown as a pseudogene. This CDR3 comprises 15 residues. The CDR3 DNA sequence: TGTGCCAGCAGCCCCCCCCGGACAGGGACAGATACGCAGTATTTT. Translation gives CASSPPRTGTDTQYF.

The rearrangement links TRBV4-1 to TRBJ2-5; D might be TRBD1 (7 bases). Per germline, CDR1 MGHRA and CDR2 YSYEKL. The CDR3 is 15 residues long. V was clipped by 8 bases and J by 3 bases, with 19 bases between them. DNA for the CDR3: TGCGCCAGCGGGAGTCTGGGGGGACAGAAAGAGACCCAGTACTTC. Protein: CASGSLGGQKETQYF.

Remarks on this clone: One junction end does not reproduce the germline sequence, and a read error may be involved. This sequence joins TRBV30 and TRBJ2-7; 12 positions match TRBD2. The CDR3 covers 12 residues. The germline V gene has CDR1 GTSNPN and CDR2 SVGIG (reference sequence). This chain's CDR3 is CAGRLAGVEQYF. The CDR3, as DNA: TGTGCCGGGAGACTAGCGGGGGTCGAGCAGTACTTC.

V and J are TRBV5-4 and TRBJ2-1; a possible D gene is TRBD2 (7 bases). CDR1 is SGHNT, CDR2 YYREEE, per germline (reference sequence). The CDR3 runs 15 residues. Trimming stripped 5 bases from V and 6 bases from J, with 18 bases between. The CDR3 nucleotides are TGTGCCAGCAGATGGGAGGGGGGGTCGATCAATGAGCAGTTCTTC. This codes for CASRWEGGSINEQFF.